Sequencing of this T cell receptor (beta chain) was carried out in a study of shared clonotypes between healthy human individuals. This clone has a single count. CDR1 is MDHEN and CDR2 is SYDVKM in the germline V gene. This CDR3 has 14 residues. The junction had 7 bases not matched to a gene; V was cut back by 5 bases and J by 3 bases. Assay used: immunoSEQ multiplex PCR; TCRdb lists only in-frame clones, some missing. This table has under 200,000 clones, roughly 91% appearing once. The sample comprised naive CD4+ T cells sorted from blood. Described subset: CD45RA+ positively selected. The receptor was isolated from a woman between 25 and 40 years old in good health. The chain carries TRBV28 and TRBJ2-7; 7 bases are a match to TRBD2. CDR3 sequence reads: CASSRGGTNYEQYF. The CDR3 region has the DNA TGTGCCAGCAGTCGGGGAGGGACTAACTACGAGCAGTACTTC.